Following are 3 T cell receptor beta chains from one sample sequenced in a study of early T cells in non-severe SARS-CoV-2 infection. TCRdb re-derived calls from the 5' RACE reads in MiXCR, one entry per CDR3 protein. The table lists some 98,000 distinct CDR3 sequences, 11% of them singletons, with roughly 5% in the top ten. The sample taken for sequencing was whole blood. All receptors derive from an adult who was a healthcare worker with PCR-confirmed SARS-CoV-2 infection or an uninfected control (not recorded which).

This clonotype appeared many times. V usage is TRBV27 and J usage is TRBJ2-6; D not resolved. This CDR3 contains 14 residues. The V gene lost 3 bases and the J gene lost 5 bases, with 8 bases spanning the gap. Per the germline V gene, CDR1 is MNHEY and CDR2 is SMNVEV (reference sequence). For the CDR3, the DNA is TGTGCCAGCAGTTTCCGTGCTAGGGCCAACGTCCTGACTTTC. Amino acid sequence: CASSFRARANVLTF. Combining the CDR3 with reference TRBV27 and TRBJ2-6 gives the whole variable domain EAQVTQNPRYLITVTGKKLTVTCSQNMNHEYMSWYRQDPGLGLRQIYYSMNVEVTDKGDVPEGYKVSRKEKRNFPLILESPSPNQTSLYFCASSFRARANVLTFGAGSRLTVL.

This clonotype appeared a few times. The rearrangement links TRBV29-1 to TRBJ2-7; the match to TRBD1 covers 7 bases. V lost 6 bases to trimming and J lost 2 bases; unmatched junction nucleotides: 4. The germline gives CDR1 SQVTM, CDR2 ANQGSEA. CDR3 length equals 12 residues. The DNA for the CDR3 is TGCAGCGTCAGGACAGGCCCCTACGAGCAGTACTTC. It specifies CSVRTGPYEQYF.

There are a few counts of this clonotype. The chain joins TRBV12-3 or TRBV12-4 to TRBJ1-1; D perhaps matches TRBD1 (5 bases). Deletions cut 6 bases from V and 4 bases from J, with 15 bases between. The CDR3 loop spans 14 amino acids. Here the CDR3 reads CASRSQGMGTEAFF. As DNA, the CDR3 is TGTGCCAGCAGGTCCCAGGGTATGGGCACTGAAGCTTTCTTT.